This TCR beta chain was observed in a study of T cells after yellow fever vaccination (dated by TCRdb to between 2019 and 2020). Looking at the study overall: The SMART-Seq v4 Ultra Low Input RNA kit was used to prepare libraries from fractions with low cell numbers. Bulk TCR alpha and beta repertoires were sequenced longitudinally to track T-cell clones before and after primary and booster YFV17D yellow fever vaccination. Two healthy male donors made up the cohort, one aged 18 to 30 years and the other aged 30 to 40 years. Blood was drawn at multiple timepoints before and after primary and secondary immunization, with bulk PBMC replicates and cell subsets isolated.

On the study overall, not on this receptor specifically: A small share of clonotypes was detected in both CD4 and CD8 compartments, with the overlap likely arising from convergent recombination. FACS-sorted repertoires could contain abundant contaminating clonotypes from the bulk population, so computational filtering was required. Compared with the primary T-cell response, the secondary T-cell response was faster but weaker, reaching its peak on day 5 rather than on day 15. Because only a couple of donors were included in the study, the extent to which the findings can be generalized is limited. After the booster, most clones that had expanded after primary vaccination were detected again (over 95% of CD4 and more than 85% of CD8), suggesting broad maintenance of memory.

The treatment or condition label, read with the paper, signifies: live attenuated yellow fever vaccine strain. At every blood-draw timepoint, two biological replicates of bulk PBMCs were collected. PBMCs were isolated from peripheral blood using a standard Ficoll-Paque protocol. TriZol was used to extract RNA from bulk PBMCs, CD4 and CD8 fractions, and dextramer-positive and dextramer-negative fractions. V and J lose 4 bases and 6 bases, and a span of 11 bases separates them. The CDR3 spans 12 residues, from the cysteine through the phenylalanine. The read is trimmed to its CDR3 DNA, 36 bases read in frame from base 1. Taken from the germline V gene, the CDR1 and CDR2 loops are SGHRS and YFSETQ. Regarding this clonotype: The clone's antigen remains unknown. Per-base quality was not reported, and no clone a single base away is much larger than it.

The reads were generated on an Illumina NovaSeq 6000. TCR cDNA was made using 5'RACE template switching, a step that added a universal primer site and unique molecular identifiers. Priming for cDNA synthesis came from both the TCR alpha and TCR beta constant segments. Library amplification involved two PCR steps, and the second step added sample barcodes and sequencing adapters. Sequencing of libraries was performed on Illumina HiSeq 2500 (2x100 bp) or NovaSeq (2x150 bp). On the study's bioinformatics: Demultiplexing of reads and collapsing into UMI consensus sequences were performed with MIGEC, and V(D)J alignment was carried out with MiXCR. Using edgeR on replicate PBMC samples, clonotypes were called vaccine-responding if FDR was below 0.01 and the log2 fold change was above 5 up to day 15. CD4 or CD8 identity was assigned to each bulk clonotype according to whether the clonotype was present at higher abundance in the sequenced CD4 repertoire or the sequenced CD8 repertoire. The public sequencing data were trimmed at Q25 with fastp and processed into clonotypes with MiXCR by TCRdb, which kept only in-frame beta chains. CDR3 protein duplicates are merged, each entry listing the most common genes and DNA. The V and J calls come from TCRdb's annotation, not from the publication. The sample table records hundreds of thousands of distinct CDR3 sequences; 3.6% of these occur just once. Roughly a quarter of the sample is held by the ten biggest clonotypes.

The sequence joins TRBV5-1 to TRBJ2-7; perhaps TRBD2 is the D gene, with 6 bases matching. The receptor's source is a young man who received the YFV17D yellow fever vaccine. Sequences were derived from PBMCs, sampled on the day of the yellow fever booster vaccination. The CDR3 protein sequence reads: CASSRRGPEQYF. The sequenced DNA: TGCGCCAGCAGCAGGAGGGGACCCGAGCAGTACTTC. Here the CDR3 is joined to the reference TRBV5-1 and TRBJ2-7 genes, and the full variable domain is: KAGVTQTPRYLIKTRGQQVTLSCSPISGHRSVSWYQQTPGQGLQFLFEYFSETQRNKGNFPGRFSGRQFSNSRSEMNVSTLELGDSALYLCASSRRGPEQYFGPGTRLTVT.